Listed below are T cell receptor beta chains from one sample, sequenced in a study of STAT5B mutations in CD4+ large granular lymphocyte leukemia. Profiling relied on immunoSEQ multiplex PCR, and the TCRdb table lists in-frame clones only, not all of them. In the table there are over 45,000 clones, about 70% of which are singletons. Sequencing used CD4+ T cells from blood buffy coats. The receptor set was obtained from a human donor in good health. CDR3s include the opening cysteine and the closing phenylalanine or tryptophan. The D gene is left open where the match is weak. Clone size is given for some rows only: seen once, a few or many times, or a class if the clone is expanded.

>TRBJ1-1|NA|NA|TRBV2
CASTGLLNTEAFF
TGTGCCAGCACAGGGTTGCTGAACACTGAAGCTTTCTTT
>TRBJ2-1|NA|NA|TRBV30
CAWGRIWEQFF
TGTGCCTGGGGCCGGATTTGGGAGCAGTTCTTC
>TRBJ1-1|few|NA|TRBV27
CASSPGMNTEAFF
TGTGCCAGCAGTCCCGGGATGAACACTGAAGCTTTCTTT
>TRBJ1-6|NA|NA|TRBV30
CAWSRDDSPLHF
TGTGCCTGGAGCAGGGACGATTCACCCCTCCACTTT
>TRBJ2-1|NA|NA|TRBV6-1
CASSEPPYASYNEQFF
TGTGCCAGCAGTGAACCGCCATACGCCTCCTACAATGAGCAGTTCTTC
>TRBJ1-2|NA|NA|TRBV10-3
CAISEGNYGYTF
TGTGCCATCAGTGAAGGGAACTATGGCTACACCTTC
>TRBJ1-1|NA|TRBD1|TRBV5-1
CASSKGQGGGTEAFF
TGCGCCAGCAGCAAAGGACAGGGCGGAGGCACTGAAGCTTTCTTT
>TRBJ2-7|NA|NA|TRBV28
CASRSGQSSYEQYF
TGTGCCAGCAGGTCAGGACAGTCCTCCTACGAGCAGTACTTC
>TRBJ2-7|NA|TRBD1|TRBV7-8
CASTGGGYEQYF
TGTGCCAGTACAGGGGGCGGATACGAGCAGTACTTC
>TRBJ2-1|NA|NA|TRBV6-5
CASSSTLNNEQFF
TGTGCCAGCAGTTCCACACTCAACAATGAGCAGTTCTTC
>TRBJ1-4|NA|NA|TRBV5-1
CASSGPATNEKLFF
TGCGCCAGCAGCGGGCCTGCAACTAATGAAAAACTGTTTTTT
>TRBJ2-1|once|NA|TRBV30
CAWSVAWSSYNEQFF
TGTGCCTGGAGTGTCGCTTGGAGCTCCTACAATGAGCAGTTCTTC
>TRBJ1-1|once|NA|TRBV14
CASSPNLGGTEAFF
TGTGCCAGCAGCCCAAACTTGGGGGGCACTGAAGCTTTCTTT
>TRBJ1-3|once|NA|TRBV7-8
CASSPSGGLLGNTIYF
TGTGCCAGCAGCCCATCCGGGGGGCTGCTCGGAAACACCATATATTTT
>TRBJ1-1|once|NA|TRBV2
CASSWSQGNTEAFF
TGTGCCAGCAGTTGGTCCCAGGGGAACACTGAAGCTTTCTTT
>TRBJ2-5|NA|TRBD1|TRBV6-5
CASSKYGQAVETQYF
TGTGCCAGCAGTAAATACGGACAGGCTGTGGAGACCCAGTACTTC
>TRBJ2-3|NA|NA|TRBV6-5
CASTETGHTDTQYF
TGTGCCAGCACCGAAACAGGGCACACAGATACGCAGTATTTT
>TRBJ1-3|NA|NA|TRBV6-1
CASSEQGGNTIYF
TGTGCCAGCAGTGAACAGGGTGGAAACACCATATATTTT
>TRBJ2-1|NA|TRBD2|TRBV6-1
CASSTGTRIYNEQFF
TGTGCCAGCAGTACCGGGACTAGAATCTACAATGAGCAGTTCTTC
>TRBJ2-2|NA|TRBD2|TRBV7-6
CASTRLADTGELFF
TGTGCCAGCACCCGACTAGCAGATACCGGGGAGCTGTTTTTT
>TRBJ2-2|NA|TRBD2|TRBV11-2
CASSLDLRTSGAPGAGELFF
TGTGCCAGCAGCTTAGATCTTAGGACTAGCGGGGCGCCGGGGGCCGGGGAGCTGTTTTTT
>TRBJ1-3|NA|NA|TRBV28
CASSTRTGGNGNTIYF
TGTGCCAGCAGTACCCGGACGGGGGGGAATGGAAACACCATATATTTT
>TRBJ2-3|NA|NA|TRBV4-2
CASSHTPGQVTDTQYF
TGTGCCAGCAGCCATACCCCGGGGCAGGTTACAGATACGCAGTATTTT
>TRBJ1-4|NA|NA|TRBV28
CASSLPQGRTNEKLFF
TGTGCCAGCAGTTTACCTCAAGGGCGGACTAATGAAAAACTGTTTTTT
>TRBJ2-3|few|NA|TRBV9
CASSETPTSTDTQYF
TGTGCCAGCAGCGAGACACCGACTAGCACAGATACGCAGTATTTT